This T cell receptor (beta chain) was recorded in a study of beta chain features in type 1 diabetes. Study details: Analysis included 100 million to 140 million sorted cells drawn from all samples.

General study results and limits: Naive, central memory and Treg TCRB repertoires seemed to resemble each other more closely in patients than they did in healthy donors. Small HLA sub-analyses could not settle whether HLA shapes TCRB rearrangement. The study found moderately but significantly shorter TCRB CDR3s in all four CD4+ subsets of Type 1 diabetes patients.

All of the isolated RNA was reverse transcribed, so expressed TCRB transcripts were sequenced. Clones were read by immunoSEQ multiplex PCR, and TCRdb kept only the in-frame ones, dropping some. The sample gives about 640,000 clones, roughly 12% of which show up once; approximately 0.11% is in the top ten. As for this clone: As yet, its antigen is unknown.

This CDR3 contains 15 residues. The V end was cut by 0 bases, the J end by 0 bases, with 10 bases between. CDR1 and CDR2 from the germline V gene are SGDLS and YYNGEE. This chain uses TRBV9 with TRBJ2-7; D call uncertain. The sequenced material came from naive CD4+ T cells from blood. The source is a man aged 25 to 40 with type 1 diabetes. In nucleotides, the CDR3 is TGTGCCAGCAGCGTAGGGCAGTCGAGCTCCTACGAGCAGTACTTC. Amino acids: CASSVGQSSSYEQYF.